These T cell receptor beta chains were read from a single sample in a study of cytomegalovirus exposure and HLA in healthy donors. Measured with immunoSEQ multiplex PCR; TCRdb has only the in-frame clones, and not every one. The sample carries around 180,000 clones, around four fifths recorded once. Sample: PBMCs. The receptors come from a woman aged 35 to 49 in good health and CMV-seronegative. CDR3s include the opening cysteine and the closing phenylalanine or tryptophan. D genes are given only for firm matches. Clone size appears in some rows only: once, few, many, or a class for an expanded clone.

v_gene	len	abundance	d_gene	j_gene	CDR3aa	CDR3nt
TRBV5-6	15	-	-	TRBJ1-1	CASSLAGRGFTEAFF	TGTGCCAGCAGCTTGGCCGGGAGAGGGTTCACTGAAGCTTTCTTT
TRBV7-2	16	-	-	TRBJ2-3	CASSSSWGDLADTQYF	TGTGCCAGCAGCTCTTCATGGGGGGACTTGGCAGATACGCAGTATTTT
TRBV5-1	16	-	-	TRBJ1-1	CASSLGARNGNTEAFF	TGCGCCAGCAGCTTGGGTGCGAGGAACGGGAACACTGAAGCTTTCTTT
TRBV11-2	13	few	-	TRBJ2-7	CASSLGQGQEQYF	TGTGCCAGCAGCTTAGGGCAGGGTCAGGAGCAGTACTTC
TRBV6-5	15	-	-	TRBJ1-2	CASTTPTRDYYGYTF	TGTGCCAGCACCACCCCAACCAGGGACTACTATGGCTACACCTTC
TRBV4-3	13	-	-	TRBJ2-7	CASSQDVRYEQYF	TGCGCCAGCAGCCAAGATGTGCGGTACGAGCAGTACTTC
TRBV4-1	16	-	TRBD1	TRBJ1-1	CASSQGTGTENTEAFF	TGCGCCAGCAGCCAAGGGACAGGGACAGAGAACACTGAAGCTTTCTTT
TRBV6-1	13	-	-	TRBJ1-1	CASSGYRDTEAFF	TGTGCCAGCAGTGGCTACAGGGACACTGAAGCTTTCTTT
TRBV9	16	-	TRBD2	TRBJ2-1	CASSPRLAGGFNEQFF	TGTGCCAGCAGCCCCAGACTAGCGGGAGGATTCAATGAGCAGTTCTTC
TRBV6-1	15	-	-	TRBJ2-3	CASSEARPGGDTQYF	TGTGCCAGCAGTGAAGCCCGGCCAGGCGGGGATACGCAGTATTTT
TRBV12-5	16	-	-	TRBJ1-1	CASGQHHRVGNTEAFF	TGTGCTAGTGGTCAACACCACAGGGTAGGGAACACTGAAGCTTTCTTT
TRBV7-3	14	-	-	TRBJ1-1	CASSADRMNTEAFF	TGTGCCAGCAGCGCTGACAGGATGAACACTGAAGCTTTCTTT
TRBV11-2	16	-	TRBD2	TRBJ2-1	CASSFRLAGAGNEQFF	TGTGCCAGCAGCTTTCGCCTAGCGGGAGCAGGAAATGAGCAGTTCTTC
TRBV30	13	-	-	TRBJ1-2	CAWSTTQTYGYTF	TGTGCCTGGAGTACCACACAGACCTATGGCTACACCTTC
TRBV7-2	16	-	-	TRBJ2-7	CASSALGFGGSYEQYF	TGTGCCAGCAGCGCCTTGGGGTTTGGGGGCTCGTACGAGCAGTACTTC
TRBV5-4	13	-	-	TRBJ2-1	CASSLVTSNEQFF	TGTGCCAGCAGCTTGGTTACGAGCAATGAGCAGTTCTTC
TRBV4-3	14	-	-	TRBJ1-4	CASSQWGPGEKLFF	TGCGCCAGCAGCCAATGGGGGCCTGGAGAAAAACTGTTTTTT
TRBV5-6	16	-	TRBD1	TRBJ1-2	CASSAGTGAKNYGYTF	TGTGCCAGCAGCGCCGGGACAGGGGCAAAAAACTATGGCTACACCTTC
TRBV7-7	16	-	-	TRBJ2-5	CASSLGRLVNQETQYF	TGTGCTAGCAGCCTAGGACGACTGGTGAACCAAGAGACCCAGTACTTC
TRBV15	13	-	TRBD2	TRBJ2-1	CATSGGLAYEQFF	TGTGCCACCAGCGGGGGACTAGCTTACGAGCAGTTCTTC
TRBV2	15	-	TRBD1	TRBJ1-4	CASRETTGASEKLFF	TGTGCCAGCAGGGAAACTACAGGGGCGAGTGAAAAACTGTTTTTT
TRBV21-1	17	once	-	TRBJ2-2	CASSPRGLAGKTGELFF	TGTGCCAGCAGCCCCCGGGGACTAGCGGGAAAAACCGGGGAGCTGTTTTTT
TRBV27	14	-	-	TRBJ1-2	CASSLSRGFRGYTF	TGTGCCAGCAGTTTAAGTAGAGGGTTTCGGGGCTACACCTTC
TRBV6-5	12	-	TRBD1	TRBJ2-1	CASSETGDEQFF	TGTGCCAGCAGTGAGACAGGGGATGAGCAGTTCTTC
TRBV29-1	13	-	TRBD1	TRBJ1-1	CSVVDRAATEAFF	TGCAGCGTTGTGGACAGGGCGGCCACTGAAGCTTTCTTT
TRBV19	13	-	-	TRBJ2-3	CASSWAMADTQYF	TGTGCCAGTAGTTGGGCTATGGCAGATACGCAGTATTTT
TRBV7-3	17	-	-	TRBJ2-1	CASSSRGSGHSYNEQFF	TGTGCCAGCAGCTCCAGGGGCAGCGGTCACTCCTACAATGAGCAGTTCTTC
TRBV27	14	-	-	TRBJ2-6	CASRYISGANVLTF	TGTGCCAGCAGATATATATCTGGGGCCAACGTCCTGACTTTC
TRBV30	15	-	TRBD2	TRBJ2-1	CAWTTGLAVYNEQFF	TGTGCCTGGACCACGGGACTAGCGGTCTACAATGAGCAGTTCTTC
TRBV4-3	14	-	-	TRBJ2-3	CASSQDGPTDTQYF	TGCGCCAGCAGCCAAGATGGGCCCACAGATACGCAGTATTTT
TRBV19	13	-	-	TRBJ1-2	CASHYRLNYGYTF	TGTGCCAGCCATTACAGGTTAAACTATGGCTACACCTTC
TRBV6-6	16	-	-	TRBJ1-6	CASRQDGSSYNSPLHF	TGTGCCAGCAGACAGGACGGAAGCTCCTATAATTCACCCCTCCACTTT
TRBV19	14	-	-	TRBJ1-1	CASRAQVVNTEAFF	TGTGCCAGTAGGGCACAGGTTGTAAACACTGAAGCTTTCTTT
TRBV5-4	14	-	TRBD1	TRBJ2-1	CASSSPPRGNEQFF	TGTGCCAGCAGCTCCCCTCCCAGGGGGAATGAGCAGTTCTTC
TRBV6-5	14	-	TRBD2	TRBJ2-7	CASSRTSGVYEQYF	TGTGCCAGCAGTCGGACTAGCGGGGTATACGAGCAGTACTTC
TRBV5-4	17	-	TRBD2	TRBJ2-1	CASSLAVSGSYYNEQFF	TGTGCCAGCAGCTTGGCGGTTAGCGGGAGCTACTACAATGAGCAGTTCTTC
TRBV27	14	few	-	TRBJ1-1	CASSFRPQGFEAFF	TGTGCCAGCAGTTTTCGCCCCCAGGGTTTCGAAGCTTTCTTT
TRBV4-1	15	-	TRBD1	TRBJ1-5	CASSQTGGENQPQHF	TGCGCCAGCAGCCAGACAGGGGGTGAAAATCAGCCCCAGCATTTT
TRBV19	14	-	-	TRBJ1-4	CASSNQGGNEKLFF	TGTGCCAGTAGTAATCAGGGTGGTAATGAAAAACTGTTTTTT
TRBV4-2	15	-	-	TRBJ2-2	CASSQELRLTGELFF	TGTGCCAGCAGCCAAGAACTGAGACTCACCGGGGAGCTGTTTTTT
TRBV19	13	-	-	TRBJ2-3	CASSNTGLPPSYF	TGTGCCAGTAGTAACACAGGGCTTCCCCCATCGTATTTT
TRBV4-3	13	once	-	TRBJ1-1	CASSWEGGTEAFF	TGCGCCAGCAGCTGGGAAGGAGGGACTGAAGCTTTCTTT